These 21 T cell receptor beta chains came from one sample sequenced in a study of CD8 T cells in Susac syndrome. Random hexamers were used to reverse transcribe an amount of roughly 0.5 to 1 ug RNA. TCRdb reprocessed the immunoSEQ multiplex PCR reads via MiXCR and lists one record per CDR3 protein. Of about 430,000 distinct CDR3 sequences listed, roughly 85% are singletons. The sample comprised CD8+ T cells from PBMCs. The receptors originated from a human donor with multiple sclerosis.

The chain employs TRBV20-1 and TRBJ1-4; TRBD1 agrees at 8 bases. Trimming removed 0 bases from V and 10 bases from J; junction bases left unmatched: 7. Germline lookup yields CDR1 DFQATT and CDR2 SNEGSKA (reference sequence). The CDR3 spans 14 residues. CDR3 sequence: CSAREDREHGKLFF. In DNA, the CDR3 is TGCAGTGCTAGAGAGGACAGGGAGCACGGAAAACTGTTTTTT.

The table lists this clonotype with a few counts. The chain combines TRBV2 with TRBJ2-7; weak D call: TRBD1 (6 bases). Germline V gene data show CDR1 as SNHLY and CDR2 as FYNNEI. CDR3 length: 12 amino acids. The germline V and J ends were trimmed by 5 bases and 2 bases, with 7 bases remaining between them. The CDR3 is CASSRTAYEQYF. The CDR3 DNA reads TGTGCCAGCAGTAGGACAGCCTACGAGCAGTACTTC.

This chain connects TRBV27 to TRBJ2-1; no firm D call. Trimming shortened V by 3 bases and J by 2 bases, and 8 bases separated the two germline ends. The CDR3 sequence is 14 residues long. The germline gives CDR1 MNHEY, CDR2 SMNVEV (reference sequence). CDR3 bases: TGTGCCAGCAGTTTCGTTGTGACCTACAATGAGCAGTTCTTC. This gives the protein CASSFVVTYNEQFF.

CDR3 bases: TGTGCCAGCAGCTCCCCTCCGCCAGGAAAGAACACTGAAGCTTTCTTT. It is translated as CASSSPPPGKNTEAFF. The genes are TRBV7-9 and TRBJ1-1; D gene ambiguous. The CDR3 is 16 residues long. V lost 4 bases to trimming and J lost 1 base, with 16 bases between them. Germline lookup yields CDR1 SEHNR and CDR2 FQNEAQ (reference sequence).

V gene TRBV5-1 combines with J gene TRBJ2-1, with TRBD1 matching over 11 bases. V was clipped by 5 bases and J by 7 bases; unmatched bases: 8. The CDR3 is 15 amino acids. Germline V gene data show CDR1 as SGHRS and CDR2 as YFSETQ. CDR3 sequence reads: CASRAGQGAPNEQFF. For the CDR3, the DNA is TGCGCCAGCAGGGCAGGACAGGGGGCGCCGAATGAGCAGTTCTTC.

The chain uses TRBV14 and TRBJ1-2; possible D gene TRBD1, 6 bases. V was trimmed by 4 bases and J by 8 bases, leaving 17 bases between them. From germline, CDR1 is SGHDN and CDR2 FVKESK. This CDR3 contains 14 residues. CDR3 loop: CASSPVGGGSGYTF. The CDR3 DNA follows: TGTGCCAGCAGCCCGGTTGGGGGGGGCTCCGGCTACACCTTC.

The chain has TRBV5-6 and TRBJ2-4; D is possibly TRBD2 (5 bases). Germline loops: CDR1 SGHDT, CDR2 YYEEEE. Trimming stripped 4 bases from V and 1 base from J, with 15 bases between. The CDR3 is made up of 16 amino acids. The CDR3 DNA follows: TGTGCCAGCAGCCGATCTCTAGCTACGGCCAAAAACATTCAGTACTTC. Protein: CASSRSLATAKNIQYF.

The CDR3 nucleotides read TGTGCCAGCAGCCCGATGGGGCCGGGGGACACTGAAGCTTTCTTT. This sequence encodes CASSPMGPGDTEAFF. The gene calls are TRBV11-2 and TRBJ1-1, with TRBD1 as a possible D gene (5 bases). Germline CDR1 reads SGHAT; CDR2 reads FQNNGV. V lost 5 bases, J lost 3 bases, and 16 bases lay in between. The CDR3 length is 15 residues. The full variable domain, in which reference TRBV11-2 and TRBJ1-1 provide the parts outside the CDR3, is EAGVAQSPRYKIIEKRQSVAFWCNPISGHATLYWYQQILGQGPKLLIQFQNNGVVDDSQLPKDRFSAERLKGVDSTLKIQPAKLEDSAVYLCASSPMGPGDTEAFFGQGTRLTVV.

This clonotype was picked up one time. At one boundary the junction diverges from the germline segment, which might be a read error. The chain uses TRBV27 and TRBJ2-3; a possible D gene is TRBD1 (6 bases). Germline CDR1 is MNHEY and CDR2 is SMNVEV (reference sequence). The CDR3 is 15 residues long. The CDR3 loop is CASSLSSGGTDTQYF. The CDR3 nucleotides are TGTGCCAGCAGTTTATCGAGTGGGGGCACCGATACGCAGTATTTT.

The chain has TRBV3-1 and TRBJ2-1; 8 bases line up with TRBD2. J lost 3 bases, V lost 0 bases, and 4 bases had no gene match. From germline, CDR1 is LGHDT and CDR2 YNNKEL (reference sequence). CDR3 length: 16 residues. The CDR3, as DNA: TGTGCCAGCAGCCAAGAGTCAGCGGGAGTCTACAATGAGCAGTTCTTC. Translation: CASSQESAGVYNEQFF.

The chain recombines TRBV27 with TRBJ2-7; D not certain. V was pared by 0 bases and J by 4 bases, with 13 bases between. CDR3 length: 15 amino acids. Looked up from germline, CDR1 is MNHEY and CDR2 is SMNVEV (reference sequence). The CDR3 is CASSLSAADLYEQYF. CDR3 DNA: TGTGCCAGCAGTTTATCGGCGGCGGACCTTTACGAGCAGTACTTC.

The chain links TRBV27 to TRBJ1-1, with a tentative D call TRBD1 (6 bases). V was clipped by 5 bases and J by 0 bases, with 13 bases between them. CDR3 length equals 15 residues. The germline CDR1 and CDR2 sequences are MNHEY and SMNVEV (reference sequence). The CDR3 is CASSPQDSLNTEAFF. In DNA form, the CDR3 reads TGTGCCAGCAGTCCCCAGGACAGCCTGAACACTGAAGCTTTCTTT.

V is TRBV27 and J is TRBJ2-1; no firm D call. The CDR3 is made up of 15 amino acids. Trimming removed 5 bases at V and 9 bases at J, with 20 bases between. The germline V gene has CDR1 MNHEY and CDR2 SMNVEV (reference sequence). The CDR3 DNA is TGTGCCAGCAGTCCGCTAGAGGCTTACATCCGTGAGCAGTTCTTC. Its translation: CASSPLEAYIREQFF.

This clonotype was detected a few times. CDR3 coding DNA: TGTGCCAGCAGTCCAGGGACGATCGGAAAGGAGACCCAGTACTTC. Its translation: CASSPGTIGKETQYF. The chain employs TRBV27 and TRBJ2-5, with D perhaps TRBD1 or TRBD2 (5 bases each). The CDR3 has 15 residues. V was cut by 5 bases and J by 5 bases, with 18 bases left in between. Germline V gene sequence: CDR1 MNHEY, CDR2 SMNVEV (reference sequence).

V usage is TRBV5-4 and J usage is TRBJ2-1, with TRBD2 matching 9 bases. The CDR3 extends over 15 amino acids. Germline CDR1 SGHNT, CDR2 YYREEE (reference sequence). The V segment lost 4 bases and the J segment 5 bases; nucleotides outside the gene matches: 7. The CDR3 region is CASSGGAGGDNEQFF. The CDR3 DNA follows: TGTGCCAGCAGCGGGGGGGCGGGAGGGGACAATGAGCAGTTCTTC. The whole variable domain, filled in from reference TRBV5-4 and TRBJ2-1, reads ETGVTQSPTHLIKTRGQQVTLRCSSQSGHNTVSWYQQALGQGPQFIFQYYREEENGRGNFPPRFSGLQFPNYSSELNVNALELDDSALYLCASSGGAGGDNEQFFGPGTRLTVL.

V usage is TRBV7-9 and J usage is TRBJ2-3, with D maybe TRBD2 (5 bases). Deletions cut 3 bases from V and 1 base from J, with 20 bases between. The CDR3 sequence is 18 residues long. Germline V lookup: CDR1 SEHNR, CDR2 FQNEAQ (reference sequence). The CDR3 DNA follows: TGTGCCAGCAGCTTCCCAACTGTAACTAGTTACGGCACAGATACGCAGTATTTT. This codes for CASSFPTVTSYGTDTQYF.

A few counts support this clonotype. The rearrangement joins TRBV7-9 to TRBJ2-1; no clear D gene. The CDR3 runs to 13 residues. Trimming removed 5 bases at V and 0 bases at J, with 5 bases between. CDR1 and CDR2 from the germline V gene are SEHNR and FQNEAQ (reference sequence). CDR3 amino acids: CASSPPSYNEQFF. The CDR3 DNA is TGTGCCAGCAGCCCCCCCTCCTACAATGAGCAGTTCTTC.

The V call is TRBV7-9, the J call TRBJ2-3, with a tentative D call TRBD1 (5 bases). The CDR3 has 12 residues. The germline V and J ends were trimmed by 4 bases and 6 bases, with 8 bases remaining between them. Germline V gene sequence: CDR1 SEHNR, CDR2 FQNEAQ (reference sequence). The CDR3 DNA reads as TGTGCCAGCAGCTCTTCAGGGGATACGCAGTATTTT. Protein sequence: CASSSSGDTQYF.

The chain employs TRBV7-9 and TRBJ2-1; 9 bases line up with TRBD1. The germline V gene has CDR1 SEHNR and CDR2 FQNEAQ (reference sequence). This CDR3 is built from 15 residues. V was clipped by 6 bases and J by 8 bases; unmatched bases: 11. The CDR3 here is CASSSSTGGGDEQFF. The CDR3, as DNA: TGTGCCAGCAGTTCATCAACAGGGGGCGGTGATGAGCAGTTCTTC.

This rearrangement joins TRBV5-1 to TRBJ1-1; 9 bases align to TRBD1. The CDR3 loop spans 19 amino acids. CDR1 and CDR2 (germline): SGHRS, YFSETQ. Trimming cost V 4 bases and J 3 bases; bases outside gene matches: 19. CDR3 sequence: CASSRGYRTGAPEDTEAFF. Written as DNA, the CDR3 is TGCGCCAGCAGCCGGGGGTATAGGACAGGGGCTCCCGAGGACACTGAAGCTTTCTTT.

The chain employs TRBV6-1 and TRBJ2-5; 11 nucleotides align to TRBD2. The CDR3 totals 18 residues. Looked up from germline, CDR1 is MNHNS and CDR2 is SASEGT. V was pared by 2 bases and J by 4 bases, with 12 bases of the junction left unmatched. The CDR3 DNA reads as TGTGCCAGCAGTGAATTTGATTTAGCGGGGGGGCCGGGAGAGACCCAGTACTTC. Its translation: CASSEFDLAGGPGETQYF.